This entry concerns a single T cell receptor beta chain. The antigen is not known. This CDR3 spans 14 amino acids. Trimming pared 4 bases from V and 3 bases from J, leaving 13 bases between. Looked up from germline, CDR1 is SGHRS and CDR2 is YFSETQ. Ten immunoSEQ deep assay plates held the unsorted PBMC DNA. Sequenced by immunoSEQ multiplex PCR; TCRdb stores in-frame clones only, minus some. The data hold about 510,000 clones, with nearly 80% observed a single time. The sample is drawn from a study of shared clonotypes between healthy human individuals. Study-level background: Donors consisted of two women and a few men between 18 and 49.

The study's findings and limits: Few donors restricted represented genetic and exposure-history diversity.

V usage is TRBV5-1 and J usage is TRBJ1-1, with D possibly being TRBD1 (5 bases). The TCR was taken from a woman in her forties in good health. Some clones in this sample may be carry-over from other donors' samples. The sample consisted of PBMCs. CDR3 sequence reads: CASSVSGSDTEAFF. Written as DNA, the CDR3 is TGCGCCAGCAGCGTATCAGGGTCGGACACTGAAGCTTTCTTT. Full variable domain (remainder filled in from reference TRBV5-1 and TRBJ1-1): KAGVTQTPRYLIKTRGQQVTLSCSPISGHRSVSWYQQTPGQGLQFLFEYFSETQRNKGNFPGRFSGRQFSNSRSEMNVSTLELGDSALYLCASSVSGSDTEAFFGQGTRLTVV.